The clone carrying this T cell receptor (beta chain) turned up a few times. Its antigen is as yet unknown. These data belong to a study of sequential checkpoint blockade in melanoma. Study details: Patients were randomized 1:1 to nivolumab-then-ipilimumab or ipilimumab-then-nivolumab first-line.

Study outcomes and limitations: Clinical benefit was about 30 times likelier when tumor T-cell fraction and clonality increased. Tumor T-cell fraction and clonality correlated with PD-L1 and CD8+ counts.

Specified treatment: randomized to nivolumab then ipilimumab (arm A) or the reverse (arm B). Clones were read by immunoSEQ multiplex PCR, and TCRdb kept only the in-frame ones, dropping some. In the table there are around 4,000 clones, 23% of which are singletons. With V trimmed by 4 bases and J by 7 bases, 17 bases remained unmatched. The CDR3 loop spans 18 amino acids. The germline V gene has CDR1 SGHRS and CDR2 YFSETQ. The clonotype was recovered from a human donor with melanoma. This specimen was tumor tissue (inferred from file names), taken from a patient given nivolumab and ipilimumab in sequence. This chain uses TRBV5-1 with TRBJ2-2; 9 nucleotides agree with TRBD1. The CDR3 loop reads CASSPRLPTGGAGGELFF. The CDR3 DNA reads as TGCGCCAGCAGCCCCCGCTTACCCACAGGGGGCGCCGGCGGGGAGCTGTTTTTT.